There are a few counts of the clone carrying this T cell receptor (beta chain). The antigen remains undetermined. V was clipped by 3 bases and J by 6 bases, with 32 bases between them. The CDR3 runs 20 residues. The germline V gene encodes CDR1 MDHEN and CDR2 SYDVKM. One entry per CDR3 protein, called by TCRdb with MiXCR from the 5' RACE reads. The table shows approximately 220,000 distinct CDR3 sequences, with roughly 10% occurring only once. These data originate in a study of identical twins. The study, taken as a whole, reports: It was possible that invariant MAIT and iNKT cells partly confounded the zero-insertion analyses. Out-of-frame sharing of TCR alpha in monozygotic twins was underestimated by models.

The clonotype originates from a woman younger than 35 in good health. Sample: memory (CD45RO+) T cells sorted from blood. The chain carries TRBV28 and TRBJ2-5, with TRBD1 as a possible D gene (8 bases). The CDR3 here is CASSFSTGGQGAGKGQTQYF. CDR3 coding DNA: TGTGCCAGCAGTTTCTCGACCGGGGGGCAGGGGGCCGGTAAAGGGCAGACCCAGTACTTC.